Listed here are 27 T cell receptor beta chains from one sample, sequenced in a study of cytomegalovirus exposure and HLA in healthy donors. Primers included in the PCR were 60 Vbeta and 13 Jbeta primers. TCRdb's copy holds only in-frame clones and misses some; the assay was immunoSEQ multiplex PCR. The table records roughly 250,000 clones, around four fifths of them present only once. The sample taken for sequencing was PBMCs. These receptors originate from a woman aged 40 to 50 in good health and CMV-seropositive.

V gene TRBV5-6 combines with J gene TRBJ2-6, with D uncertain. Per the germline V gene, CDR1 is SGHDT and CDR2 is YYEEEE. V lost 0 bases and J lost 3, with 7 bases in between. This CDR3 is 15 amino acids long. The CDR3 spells CASSLAYYGANVLTF. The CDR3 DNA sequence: TGTGCCAGCAGCTTGGCGTACTATGGGGCCAACGTCCTGACTTTC.

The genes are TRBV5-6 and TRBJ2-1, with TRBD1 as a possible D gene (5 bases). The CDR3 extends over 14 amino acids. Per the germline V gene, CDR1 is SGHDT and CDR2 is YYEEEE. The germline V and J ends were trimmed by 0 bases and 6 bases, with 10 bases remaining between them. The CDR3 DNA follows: TGTGCCAGCAGCTTGGGCAGGGCCGCCAATGAGCAGTTCTTC. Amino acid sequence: CASSLGRAANEQFF.

In nucleotides, the CDR3 is TGTGCCAGCAGTTATAGCGGGAGCTCCTACAATGAGCAGTTCTTC. Its protein is CASSYSGSSYNEQFF. This sequence joins TRBV2 and TRBJ2-1, with 9 bases identical to TRBD2. Unmatched junction bases numbered 2, after V lost 5 bases and J lost 0 bases. Germline V gives CDR1 SNHLY, CDR2 FYNNEI. This CDR3 comprises 15 residues.

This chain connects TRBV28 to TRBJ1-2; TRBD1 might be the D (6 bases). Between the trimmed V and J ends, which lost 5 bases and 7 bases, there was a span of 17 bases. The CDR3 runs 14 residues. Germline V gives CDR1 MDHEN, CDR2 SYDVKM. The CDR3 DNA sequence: TGTGCCAGCAGTCGTGGGGGGGTAGGGGGTGGCTACACCTTC. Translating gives CASSRGGVGGGYTF.

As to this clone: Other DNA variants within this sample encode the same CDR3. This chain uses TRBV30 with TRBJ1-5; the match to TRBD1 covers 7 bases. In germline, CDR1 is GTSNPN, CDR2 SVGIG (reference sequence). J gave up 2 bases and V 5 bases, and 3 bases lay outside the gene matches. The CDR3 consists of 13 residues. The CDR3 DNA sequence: TGTGCCTGGGACGACAGGGGCAATCAGCCCCAGCATTTT. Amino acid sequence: CAWDDRGNQPQHF.

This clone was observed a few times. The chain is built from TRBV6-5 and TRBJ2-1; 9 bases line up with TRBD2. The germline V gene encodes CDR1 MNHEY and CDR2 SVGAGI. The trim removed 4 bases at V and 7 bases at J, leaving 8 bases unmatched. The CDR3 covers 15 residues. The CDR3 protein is CASSSKREVVNEQFF. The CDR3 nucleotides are TGTGCCAGCAGTTCCAAGCGGGAGGTTGTAAATGAGCAGTTCTTC.

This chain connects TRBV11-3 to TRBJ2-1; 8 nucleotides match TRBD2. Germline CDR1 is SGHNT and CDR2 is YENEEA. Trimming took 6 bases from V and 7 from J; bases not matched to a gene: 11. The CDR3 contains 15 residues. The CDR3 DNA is TGTGCCAGCAGGACGGCTAGCGGGCCTGTAAATGAGCAGTTCTTC. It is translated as CASRTASGPVNEQFF.

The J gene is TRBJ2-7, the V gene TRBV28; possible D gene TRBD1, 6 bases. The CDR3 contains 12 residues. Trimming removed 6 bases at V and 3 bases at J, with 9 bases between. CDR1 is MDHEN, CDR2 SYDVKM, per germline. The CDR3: CASRTGIYEQYF. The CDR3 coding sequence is TGTGCCAGCAGGACAGGAATCTACGAGCAGTACTTC.

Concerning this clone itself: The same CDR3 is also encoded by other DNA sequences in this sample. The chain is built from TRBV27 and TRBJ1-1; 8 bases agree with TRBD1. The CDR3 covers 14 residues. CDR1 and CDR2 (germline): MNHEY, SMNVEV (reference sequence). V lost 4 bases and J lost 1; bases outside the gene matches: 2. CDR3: CASSSGQGNTEAFF. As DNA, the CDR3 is TGTGCCAGCAGTTCCGGACAGGGGAACACTGAAGCTTTCTTT.

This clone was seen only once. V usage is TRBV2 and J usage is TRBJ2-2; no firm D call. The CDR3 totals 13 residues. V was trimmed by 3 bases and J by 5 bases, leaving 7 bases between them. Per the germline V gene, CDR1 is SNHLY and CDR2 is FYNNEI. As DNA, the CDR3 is TGTGCCAGCAGTGAGACACCAACCGGGGAGCTGTTTTTT. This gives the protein CASSETPTGELFF.

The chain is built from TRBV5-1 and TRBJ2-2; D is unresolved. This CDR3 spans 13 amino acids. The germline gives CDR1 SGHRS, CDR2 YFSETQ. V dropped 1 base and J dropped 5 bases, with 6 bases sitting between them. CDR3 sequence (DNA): TGCGCCAGCAGCTTGACAGAGACCGGGGAGCTGTTTTTT. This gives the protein CASSLTETGELFF.

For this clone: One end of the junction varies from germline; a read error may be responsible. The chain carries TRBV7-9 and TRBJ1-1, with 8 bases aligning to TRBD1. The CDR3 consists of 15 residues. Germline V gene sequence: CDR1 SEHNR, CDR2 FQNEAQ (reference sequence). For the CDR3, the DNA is TGTTCCAGCAGCTCCAGGGGGCGAGGAAACACTGAAGCTTTCTTT. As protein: CSSSSRGRGNTEAFF.

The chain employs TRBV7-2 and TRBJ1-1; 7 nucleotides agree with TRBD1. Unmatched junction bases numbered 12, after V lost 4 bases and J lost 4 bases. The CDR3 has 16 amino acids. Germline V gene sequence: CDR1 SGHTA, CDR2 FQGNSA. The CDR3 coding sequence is TGTGCCAGCAGCTCACAACCGGGACAGCGACCCACTGAAGCTTTCTTT. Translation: CASSSQPGQRPTEAFF.

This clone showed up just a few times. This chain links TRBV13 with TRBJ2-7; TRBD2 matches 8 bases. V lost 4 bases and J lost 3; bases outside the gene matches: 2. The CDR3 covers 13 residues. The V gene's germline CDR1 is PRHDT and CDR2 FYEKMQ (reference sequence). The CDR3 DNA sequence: TGTGCCAGCAGCTCCAGCGGGAGCTACGAGCAGTACTTC. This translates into CASSSSGSYEQYF.

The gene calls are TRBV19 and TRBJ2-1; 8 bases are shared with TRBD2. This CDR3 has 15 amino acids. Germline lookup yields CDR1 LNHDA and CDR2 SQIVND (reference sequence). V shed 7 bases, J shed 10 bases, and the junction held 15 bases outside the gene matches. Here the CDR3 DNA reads TGTGCCAGTACTACGGCAGCGGGGGCTTCATTGGAGCAGTTCTTC. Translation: CASTTAAGASLEQFF.

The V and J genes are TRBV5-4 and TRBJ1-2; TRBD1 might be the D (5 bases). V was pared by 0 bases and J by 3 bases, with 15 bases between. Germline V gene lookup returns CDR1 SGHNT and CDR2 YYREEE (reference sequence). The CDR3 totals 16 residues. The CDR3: CASSLGLGRVDYGYTF. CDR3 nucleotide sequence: TGTGCCAGCAGCTTGGGGCTCGGCAGGGTAGACTATGGCTACACCTTC. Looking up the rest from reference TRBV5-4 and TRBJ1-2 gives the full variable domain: ETGVTQSPTHLIKTRGQQVTLRCSSQSGHNTVSWYQQALGQGPQFIFQYYREEENGRGNFPPRFSGLQFPNYSSELNVNALELDDSALYLCASSLGLGRVDYGYTFGSGTRLTVV.

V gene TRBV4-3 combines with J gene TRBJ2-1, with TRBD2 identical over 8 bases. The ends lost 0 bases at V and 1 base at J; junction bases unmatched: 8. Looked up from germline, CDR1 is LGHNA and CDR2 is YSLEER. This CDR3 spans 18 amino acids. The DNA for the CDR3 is TGCGCCAGCAGCCAAGAGCCCAGCACTAGCGGATCCTACAATGAGCAGTTCTTC. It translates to CASSQEPSTSGSYNEQFF.

The CDR3 region is CSVGTALYGYTF. The CDR3 DNA follows: TGCAGCGTTGGGACAGCACTCTATGGCTACACCTTC. V and J are TRBV29-1 and TRBJ1-2; possibly TRBD1 for D (6 bases). The germline V gene has CDR1 SQVTM and CDR2 ANQGSEA. The CDR3 consists of 12 residues. V gave up 4 bases and J gave up 4 bases, with 10 bases separating them.

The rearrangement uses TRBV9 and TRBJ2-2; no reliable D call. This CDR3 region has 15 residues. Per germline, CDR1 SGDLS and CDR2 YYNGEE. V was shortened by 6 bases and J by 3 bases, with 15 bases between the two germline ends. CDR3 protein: CASTVHGQDTGELFF. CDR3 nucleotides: TGTGCCAGCACCGTCCACGGCCAGGACACCGGGGAGCTGTTTTTT.

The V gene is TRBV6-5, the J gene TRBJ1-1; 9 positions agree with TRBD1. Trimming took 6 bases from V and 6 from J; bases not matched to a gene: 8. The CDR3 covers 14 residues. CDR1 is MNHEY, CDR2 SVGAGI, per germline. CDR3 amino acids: CASSLGTGRAEAFF. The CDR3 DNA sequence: TGTGCCAGCAGCCTTGGGACAGGGCGCGCTGAAGCTTTCTTT.

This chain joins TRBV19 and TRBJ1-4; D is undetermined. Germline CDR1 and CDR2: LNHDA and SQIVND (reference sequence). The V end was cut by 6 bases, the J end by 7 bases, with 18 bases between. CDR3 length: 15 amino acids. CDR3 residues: CASRPPGTLSEKLFF. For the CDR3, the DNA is TGTGCCAGTAGACCGCCGGGAACACTGAGTGAAAAACTGTTTTTT.

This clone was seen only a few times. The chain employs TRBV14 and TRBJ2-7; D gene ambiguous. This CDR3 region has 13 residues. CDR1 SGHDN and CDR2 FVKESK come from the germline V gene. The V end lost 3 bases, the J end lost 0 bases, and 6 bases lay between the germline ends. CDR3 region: CASSQHISYEQYF. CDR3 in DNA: TGTGCCAGCAGCCAGCACATCTCCTACGAGCAGTACTTC.

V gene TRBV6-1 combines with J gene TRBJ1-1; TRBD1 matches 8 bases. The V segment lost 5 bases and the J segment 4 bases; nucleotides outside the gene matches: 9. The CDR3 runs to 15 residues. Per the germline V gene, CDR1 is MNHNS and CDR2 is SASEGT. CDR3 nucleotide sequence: TGTGCCAGCAGTAAATCCGGACAGGGTGGCACTGAAGCTTTCTTT. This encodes CASSKSGQGGTEAFF.

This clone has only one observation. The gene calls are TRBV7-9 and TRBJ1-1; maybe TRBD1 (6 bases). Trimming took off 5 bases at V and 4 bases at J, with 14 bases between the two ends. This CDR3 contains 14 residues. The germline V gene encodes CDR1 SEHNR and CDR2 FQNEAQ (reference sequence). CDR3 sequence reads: CASSRRQVGTEAFF. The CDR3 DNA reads TGTGCCAGCAGCCGTCGACAGGTCGGCACTGAAGCTTTCTTT.

In DNA, the CDR3 is TGTGCCTGGAGGCGGGGGGGCTCTAGCGGGAGCTACGAGCAGTACTTC. This codes for CAWRRGGSSGSYEQYF. The V and J genes are TRBV30 and TRBJ2-7, with TRBD2 identical over 10 bases. The CDR3 is made up of 16 amino acids. Trimming removed 3 bases from V and 3 bases from J; junction bases left unmatched: 11. The germline V gene encodes CDR1 GTSNPN and CDR2 SVGIG (reference sequence).

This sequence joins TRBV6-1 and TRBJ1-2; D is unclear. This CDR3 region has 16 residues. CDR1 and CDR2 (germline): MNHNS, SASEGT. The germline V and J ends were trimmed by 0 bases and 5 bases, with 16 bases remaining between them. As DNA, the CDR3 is TGTGCCAGCAGTGAAGCTGCAGCCACAGCCGGATATGGCTACACCTTC. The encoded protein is CASSEAAATAGYGYTF.

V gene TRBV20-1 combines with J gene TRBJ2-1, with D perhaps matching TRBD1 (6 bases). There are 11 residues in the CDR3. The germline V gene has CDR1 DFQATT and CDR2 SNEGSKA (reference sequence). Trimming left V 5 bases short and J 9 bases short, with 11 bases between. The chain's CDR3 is CSAWGHLEQFF. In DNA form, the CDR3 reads TGCAGTGCTTGGGGACATCTTGAGCAGTTCTTC.